This entry features one T cell receptor (beta chain) sequence. Its target is not known. The data were obtained in a study of beta chain features in type 1 diabetes. The study's findings and limits: Moderate but significant shortening of TCRB CDR3s was recorded in all four CD4+ subsets from Type 1 diabetes patients.

Expressed TCRB transcripts were sequenced after all isolated RNA was converted to cDNA. The method was immunoSEQ multiplex PCR; TCRdb's version includes in-frame clones alone and lacks a portion of them. The sample carries 150,000 to 200,000 clones, about 8.1% recorded once. J lost 4 bases, V lost 0 bases, and 7 bases had no gene match. Per germline, CDR1 LGHNA and CDR2 YSLEER. This CDR3 contains 17 residues. The V call is TRBV4-3, the J call TRBJ2-2, with TRBD2 identical over 8 bases. This receptor was taken from a woman aged 18-35 years with type 1 diabetes. The sample consisted of central memory CD4+ T cells from blood. CDR3 DNA: TGCGCCAGCAGCCAAGATCCTACGGGGGGGCGCACCGGGGAGCTGTTTTTT. Amino acids: CASSQDPTGGRTGELFF.